Below, one TCR beta chain is given with its context. This sample is drawn from a study of shared clonotypes between healthy human individuals. About the study: Serving as donors were two women and three men, whose ages spanned 18 to 49.

The data were produced by immunoSEQ multiplex PCR, yet TCRdb's version contains in-frame clones alone and is incomplete. Here the sample spans about 1.5 million clones, 95% to 99% being singletons. Germline CDR1 and CDR2: LGHNA and YSLEER. CDR3 size: 15 residues. V lost 4 bases to trimming and J lost 3 bases; unmatched junction nucleotides: 6. Sequencing was carried out using naive CD4+ T cells sorted from blood. Subset here: CD45RA+ positively selected. The gene calls are TRBV4-3 and TRBJ1-3; 7 bases fit TRBD1. This clonotype originated in a man aged 30 to 39 in good health. CDR3 loop: CASSLTTGVGNTIYF. CDR3 DNA: TGCGCCAGCAGCCTTACCACAGGGGTTGGAAACACCATATATTTT.